The TCR beta chain described here comes from a study of CD8+ T cells in alopecia areata. Reverse transcription of extracted RNA yielded cDNA, which provided the sequencing template. TCRdb keeps only in-frame clones here, not all; method: immunoSEQ multiplex PCR. Found here are 120,000 or so clones, 61% of them singletons; the top ten hold more than 5%. Treatment of the sample: oral pan-JAK inhibitor, 5-10 mg twice daily. Deletions cut 1 base from V and 0 bases from J, with 7 bases between. CDR3 length: 14 amino acids. Looked up from germline, CDR1 is GTSNPN and CDR2 is SVGIG (reference sequence). The sequence was obtained from a human donor with alopecia areata. The sample here was CD4+ T cells sorted from blood, taken at week 4, from a patient treated with tofacitinib. The rearrangement links TRBV30 to TRBJ1-3; no definite D call. The CDR3 loop reads CAWSGRISGNTIYF. CDR3 bases: TGTGCCTGGAGTGGACGGATCTCTGGAAACACCATATATTTT.